The clone carrying this T cell receptor beta chain has a handful of counts. Its antigen is not identified. There are 15 residues in the CDR3. Germline CDR1 is KGHDR and CDR2 is SFDVKD. Trimming cost V 6 bases and J 5 bases; bases outside gene matches: 11. The data are from a study of blood T cells in healthy people across ages. Findings and caveats of the study: Expanded clonotype changes were possibly confounded by unknown donor CMV status.

The authors ran a second PCR of 7 to 11 cycles using a sample-barcoded 5' primer and a J-beta primer mix. TCRdb processed the 5' RACE reads anew with MiXCR; each CDR3 protein has one entry. There are almost 800,000 distinct CDR3 sequences in the sample; roughly 60% occur only once, and 22% lies in the top ten. This clonotype originated in a man younger than 45 in good health. Sequencing was carried out using blood. The chain has TRBV24-1 and TRBJ2-5; TRBD2 matches at 7 bases. CDR3 in amino acids: CATSPGGMSGETQYF. The DNA of the CDR3 is TGTGCCACCAGTCCGGGAGGTATGTCGGGTGAGACCCAGTACTTC.